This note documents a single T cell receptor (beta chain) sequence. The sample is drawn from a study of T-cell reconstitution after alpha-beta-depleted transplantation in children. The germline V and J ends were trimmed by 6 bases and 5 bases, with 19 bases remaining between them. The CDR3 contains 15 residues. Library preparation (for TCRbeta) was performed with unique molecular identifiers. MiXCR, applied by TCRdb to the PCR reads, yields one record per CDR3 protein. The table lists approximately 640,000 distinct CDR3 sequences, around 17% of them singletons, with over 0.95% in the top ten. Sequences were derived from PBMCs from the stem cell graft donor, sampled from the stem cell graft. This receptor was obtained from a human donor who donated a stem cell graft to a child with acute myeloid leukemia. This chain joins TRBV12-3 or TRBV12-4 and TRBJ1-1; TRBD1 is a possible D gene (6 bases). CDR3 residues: CASSHEGELGTEAFF. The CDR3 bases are TGTGCCAGCAGCCATGAGGGGGAGTTGGGAACTGAAGCTTTCTTT.